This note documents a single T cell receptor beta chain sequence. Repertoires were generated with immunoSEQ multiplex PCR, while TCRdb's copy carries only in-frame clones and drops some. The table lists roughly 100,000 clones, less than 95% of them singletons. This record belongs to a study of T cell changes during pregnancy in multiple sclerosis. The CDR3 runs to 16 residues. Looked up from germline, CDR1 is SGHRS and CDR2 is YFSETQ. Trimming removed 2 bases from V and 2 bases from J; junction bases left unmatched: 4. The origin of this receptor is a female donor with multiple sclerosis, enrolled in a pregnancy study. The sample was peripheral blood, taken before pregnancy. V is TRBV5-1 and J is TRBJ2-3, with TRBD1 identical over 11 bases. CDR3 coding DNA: TGCGCCAGCAGCTTCGGACAGGGGGCATCCACAGATACGCAGTATTTT. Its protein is CASSFGQGASTDTQYF.